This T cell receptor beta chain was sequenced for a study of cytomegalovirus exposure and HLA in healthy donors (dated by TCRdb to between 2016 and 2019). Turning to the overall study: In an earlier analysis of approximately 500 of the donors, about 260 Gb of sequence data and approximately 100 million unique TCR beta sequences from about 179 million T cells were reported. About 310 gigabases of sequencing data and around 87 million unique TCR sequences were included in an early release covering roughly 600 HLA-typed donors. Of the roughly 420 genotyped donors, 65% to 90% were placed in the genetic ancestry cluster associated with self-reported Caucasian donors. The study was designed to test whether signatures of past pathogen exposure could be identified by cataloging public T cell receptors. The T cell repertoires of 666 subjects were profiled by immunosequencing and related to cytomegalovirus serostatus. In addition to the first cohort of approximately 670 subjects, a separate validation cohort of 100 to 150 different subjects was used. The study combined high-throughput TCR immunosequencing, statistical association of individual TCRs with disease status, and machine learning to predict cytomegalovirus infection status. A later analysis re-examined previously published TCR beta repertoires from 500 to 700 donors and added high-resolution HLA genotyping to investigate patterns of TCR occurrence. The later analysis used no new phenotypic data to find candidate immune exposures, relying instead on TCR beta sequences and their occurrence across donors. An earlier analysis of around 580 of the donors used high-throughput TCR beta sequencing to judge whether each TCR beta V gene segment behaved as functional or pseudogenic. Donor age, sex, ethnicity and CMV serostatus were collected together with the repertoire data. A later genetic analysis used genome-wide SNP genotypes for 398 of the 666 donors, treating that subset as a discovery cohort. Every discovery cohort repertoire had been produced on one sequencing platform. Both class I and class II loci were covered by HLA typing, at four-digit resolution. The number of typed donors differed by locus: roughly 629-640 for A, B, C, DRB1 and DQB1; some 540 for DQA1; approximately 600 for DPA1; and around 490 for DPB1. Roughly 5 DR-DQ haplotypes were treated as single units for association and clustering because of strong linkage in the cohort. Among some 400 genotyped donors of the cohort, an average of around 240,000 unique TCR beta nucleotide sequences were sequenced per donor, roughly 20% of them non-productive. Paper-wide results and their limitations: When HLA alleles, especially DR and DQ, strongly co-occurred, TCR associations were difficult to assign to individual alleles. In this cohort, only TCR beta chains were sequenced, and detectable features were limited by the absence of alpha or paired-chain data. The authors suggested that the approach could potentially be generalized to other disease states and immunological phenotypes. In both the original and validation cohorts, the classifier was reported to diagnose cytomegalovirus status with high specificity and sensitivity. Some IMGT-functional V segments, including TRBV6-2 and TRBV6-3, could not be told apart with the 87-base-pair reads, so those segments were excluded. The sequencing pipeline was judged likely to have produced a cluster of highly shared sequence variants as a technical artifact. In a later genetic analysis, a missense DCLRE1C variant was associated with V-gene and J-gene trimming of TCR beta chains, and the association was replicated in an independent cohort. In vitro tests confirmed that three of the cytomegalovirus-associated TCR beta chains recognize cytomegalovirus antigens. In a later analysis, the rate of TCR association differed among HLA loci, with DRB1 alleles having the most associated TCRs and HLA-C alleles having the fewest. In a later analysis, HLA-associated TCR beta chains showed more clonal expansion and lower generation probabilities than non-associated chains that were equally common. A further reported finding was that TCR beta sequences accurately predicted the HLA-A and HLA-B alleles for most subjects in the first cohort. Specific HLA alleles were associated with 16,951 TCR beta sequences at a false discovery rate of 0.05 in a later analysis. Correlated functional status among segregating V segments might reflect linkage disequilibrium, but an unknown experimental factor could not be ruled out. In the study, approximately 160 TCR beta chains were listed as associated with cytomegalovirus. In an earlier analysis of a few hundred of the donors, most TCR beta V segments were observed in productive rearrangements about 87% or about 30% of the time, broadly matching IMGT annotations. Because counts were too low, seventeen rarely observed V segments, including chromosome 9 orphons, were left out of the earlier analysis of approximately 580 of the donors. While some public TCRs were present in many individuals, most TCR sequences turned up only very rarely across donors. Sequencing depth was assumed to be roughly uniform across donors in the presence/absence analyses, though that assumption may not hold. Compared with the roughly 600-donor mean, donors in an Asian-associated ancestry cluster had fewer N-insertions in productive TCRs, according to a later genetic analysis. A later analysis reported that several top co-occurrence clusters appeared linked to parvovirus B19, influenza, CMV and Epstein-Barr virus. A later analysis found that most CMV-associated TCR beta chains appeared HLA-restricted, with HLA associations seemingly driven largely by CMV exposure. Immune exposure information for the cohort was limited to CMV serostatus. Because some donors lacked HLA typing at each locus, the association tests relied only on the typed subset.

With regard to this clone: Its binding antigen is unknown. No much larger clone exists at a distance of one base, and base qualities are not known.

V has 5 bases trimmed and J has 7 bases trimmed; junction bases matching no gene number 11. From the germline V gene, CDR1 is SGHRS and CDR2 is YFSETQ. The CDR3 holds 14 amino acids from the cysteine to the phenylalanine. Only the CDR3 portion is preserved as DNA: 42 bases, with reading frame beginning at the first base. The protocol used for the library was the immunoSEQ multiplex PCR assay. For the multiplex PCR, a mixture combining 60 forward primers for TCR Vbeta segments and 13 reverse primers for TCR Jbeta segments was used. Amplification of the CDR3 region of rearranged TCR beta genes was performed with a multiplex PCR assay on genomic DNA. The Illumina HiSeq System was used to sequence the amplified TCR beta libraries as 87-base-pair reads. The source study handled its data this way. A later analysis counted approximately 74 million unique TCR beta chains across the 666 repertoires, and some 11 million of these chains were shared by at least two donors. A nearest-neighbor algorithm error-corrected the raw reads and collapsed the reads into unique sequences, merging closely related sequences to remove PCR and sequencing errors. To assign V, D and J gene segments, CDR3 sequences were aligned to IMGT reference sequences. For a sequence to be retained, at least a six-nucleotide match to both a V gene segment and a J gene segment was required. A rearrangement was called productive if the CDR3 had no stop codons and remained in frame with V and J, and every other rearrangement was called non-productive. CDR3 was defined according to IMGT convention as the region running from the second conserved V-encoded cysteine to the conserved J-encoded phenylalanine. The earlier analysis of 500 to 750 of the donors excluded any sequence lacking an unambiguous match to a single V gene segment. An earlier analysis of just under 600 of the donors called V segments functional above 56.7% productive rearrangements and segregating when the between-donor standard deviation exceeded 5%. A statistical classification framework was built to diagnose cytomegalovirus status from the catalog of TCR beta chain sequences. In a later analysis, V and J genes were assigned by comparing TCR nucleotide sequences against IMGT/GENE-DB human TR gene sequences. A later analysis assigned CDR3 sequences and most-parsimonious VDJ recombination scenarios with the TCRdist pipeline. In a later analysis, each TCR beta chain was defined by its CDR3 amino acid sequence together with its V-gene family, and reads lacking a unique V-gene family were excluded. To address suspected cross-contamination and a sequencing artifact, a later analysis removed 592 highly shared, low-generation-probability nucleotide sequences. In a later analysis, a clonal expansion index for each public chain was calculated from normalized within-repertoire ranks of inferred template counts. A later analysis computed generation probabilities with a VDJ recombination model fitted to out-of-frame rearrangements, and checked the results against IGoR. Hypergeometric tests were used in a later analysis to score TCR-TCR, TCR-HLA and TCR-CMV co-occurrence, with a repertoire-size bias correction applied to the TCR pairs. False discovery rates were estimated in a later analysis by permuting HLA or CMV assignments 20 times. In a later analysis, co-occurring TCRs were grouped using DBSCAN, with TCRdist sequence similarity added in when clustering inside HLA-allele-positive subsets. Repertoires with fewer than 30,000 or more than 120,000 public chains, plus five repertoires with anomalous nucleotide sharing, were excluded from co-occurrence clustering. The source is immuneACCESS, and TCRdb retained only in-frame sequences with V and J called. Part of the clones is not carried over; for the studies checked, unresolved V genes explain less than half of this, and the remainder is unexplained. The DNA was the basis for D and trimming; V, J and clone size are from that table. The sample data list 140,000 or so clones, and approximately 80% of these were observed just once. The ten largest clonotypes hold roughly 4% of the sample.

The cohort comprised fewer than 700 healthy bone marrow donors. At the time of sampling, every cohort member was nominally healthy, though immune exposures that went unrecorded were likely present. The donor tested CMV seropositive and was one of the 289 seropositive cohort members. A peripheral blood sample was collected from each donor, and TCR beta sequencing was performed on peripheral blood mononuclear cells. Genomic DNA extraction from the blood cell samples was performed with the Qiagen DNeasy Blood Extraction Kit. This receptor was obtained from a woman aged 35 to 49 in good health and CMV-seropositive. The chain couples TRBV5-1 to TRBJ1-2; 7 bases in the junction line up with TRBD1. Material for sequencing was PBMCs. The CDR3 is CASSPRDSIGGYTF. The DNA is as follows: TGCGCCAGCAGTCCCCGGGACAGTATAGGTGGCTACACCTTC.